The clone carrying this TCR beta chain was detected ten times or more. No antigen is known for it. By quantitative 5'-RACE with molecular barcodes, the TCR beta libraries were made. Each CDR3 protein gets one entry after TCRdb re-called the 5' RACE reads with MiXCR. The data hold about 210,000 distinct CDR3 sequences, with approximately 7.6% observed a single time. CDR3 length: 15 amino acids. The germline V gene has CDR1 ENHRY and CDR2 SYGVKD. Unmatched junction bases numbered 11, after V lost 6 bases and J lost 5 bases. The sample comes from a study of CD8 T cells in ankylosing spondylitis. Study-level findings and limits: There was reportedly significant enrichment of clones that were disease-linked in matched ankylosing spondylitis synovial fluid. Within ankylosing spondylitis blood, a TCR beta motif made up of under 10 highly homologous variants appeared to be characteristic.

The sample was blood, either unsorted or a sorted T cell fraction (not recorded which). The sequence was obtained from a female donor with ankylosing spondylitis or in good health (not recorded which). The gene calls are TRBV10-3 and TRBJ2-7, with TRBD1 matching over 9 bases. CDR3 DNA: TGTGCCATCAGCGCTTCCCGGGACAGGGCCCACGAGCAGTACTTC. This translates into CAISASRDRAHEQYF.